The 5 T cell receptor beta chains listed next were all sequenced from one sample in a study of T cells in Graves' hyperthyroidism and ophthalmopathy. Amplification yielded TCR beta CDR3 regions, with RNA transcripts as the source. HTBI primers were employed in a first-round RT-PCR of the TCR CDR3. TCRdb reprocessed the multiplex PCR reads with MiXCR, giving one entry per CDR3 protein. The table shows fewer than 600,000 distinct CDR3 sequences, with under 15% occurring only once. Sequencing used blood. These receptors were obtained from a young woman with Graves' hyperthyroidism.

This clonotype has ten or more counts. The chain recombines TRBV7-9 with TRBJ2-1; D call uncertain. This CDR3 contains 12 residues. The V and J ends lost 1 base and 9 bases respectively, with 7 bases between them. The V gene's germline CDR1 is SEHNR and CDR2 FQNEAQ (reference sequence). In DNA, the CDR3 is TGTGCCAGCAGCTTAGTTCCCGGTGAGCAGTTCTTC. Protein sequence: CASSLVPGEQFF.

This clonotype has only a few counts. The chain employs TRBV7-9 and TRBJ1-1, with a possible D match to TRBD1 (5 bases). Germline CDR1 SEHNR, CDR2 FQNEAQ (reference sequence). Trimming stripped 3 bases from V and 2 bases from J, with 10 bases between. There are 14 residues in the CDR3. CDR3 coding DNA: TGTGCCAGCAGCTTCGGGGGTATTAACACTGAAGCTTTCTTT. Translated: CASSFGGINTEAFF.

Notes on this clonotype: One base away lies a much larger clone, so this may be a sequencing read error. The chain carries TRBV2 and TRBJ2-1; TRBD2 aligns across 8 bases. The germline V gene encodes CDR1 SNHLY and CDR2 FYNNEI. The CDR3 runs 20 residues. After removal of 7 bases from V and 6 bases from J, the junction contained 26 bases not matched to a gene. The CDR3 nucleotides read TGTGCCAGCATCCGATATAACGAGACTAGCGAGATAGTATTTGTCAATGAGCAGTTCTTC. Translation gives CASIRYNETSEIVFVNEQFF.

CDR3: CASVQGTGTYYGYTF. The CDR3 DNA sequence: TGTGCCAGCGTTCAAGGGACCGGGACGTACTATGGCTACACCTTC. The gene calls are TRBV28 and TRBJ1-2; a possible D gene is TRBD1 (5 bases). Germline-derived CDR1 and CDR2 are MDHEN and SYDVKM. Trimming took off 8 bases at V and 3 bases at J, with 19 bases between the two ends. The CDR3 has 15 amino acids.

This clonotype was observed many times. The rearrangement uses TRBV28 and TRBJ2-7; 7 bases align to TRBD1. J was trimmed by 0 bases and V by 7 bases; bases with no gene match: 12. CDR3 length: 16 residues. CDR1 is MDHEN and CDR2 is SYDVKM in the germline V gene. Written as DNA, the CDR3 is TGTGCCAGCACCCACAAACGAAACAGGGGCTCCTACGAGCAGTACTTC. It translates to CASTHKRNRGSYEQYF.